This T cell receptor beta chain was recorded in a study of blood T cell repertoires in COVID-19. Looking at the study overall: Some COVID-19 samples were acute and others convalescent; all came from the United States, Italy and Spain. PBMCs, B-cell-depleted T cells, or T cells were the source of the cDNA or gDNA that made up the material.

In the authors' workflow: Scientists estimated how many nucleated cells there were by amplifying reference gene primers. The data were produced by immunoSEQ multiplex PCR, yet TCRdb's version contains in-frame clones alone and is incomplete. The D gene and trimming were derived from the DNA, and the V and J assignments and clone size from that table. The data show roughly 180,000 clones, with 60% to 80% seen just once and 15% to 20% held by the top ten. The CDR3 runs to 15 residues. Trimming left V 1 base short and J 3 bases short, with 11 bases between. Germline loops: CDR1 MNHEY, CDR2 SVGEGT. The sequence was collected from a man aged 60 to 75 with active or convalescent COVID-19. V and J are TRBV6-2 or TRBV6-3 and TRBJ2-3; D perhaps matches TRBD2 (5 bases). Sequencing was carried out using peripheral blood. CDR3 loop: CASSYFGLWTDTQYF. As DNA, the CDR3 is TGTGCCAGCAGTTACTTCGGACTCTGGACAGATACGCAGTATTTT.